The entry that follows covers one TCR beta chain sequence. Its antigen is unidentified. Heparinised blood was drawn once per donor, averaging about 116 mL. CD4+ naive, central memory, regulatory and stem cell-like memory cells were sorted via CD45RO/CCR7/CD25/CD127/CD95/CD27. CDR3 size: 14 residues. Trimming shortened V by 2 bases and J by 4 bases, and 8 bases separated the two germline ends. Germline assignment: CDR1 MNHNY and CDR2 SVGAGI (reference sequence). The data belong to a study of beta chain features in type 1 diabetes. Broader study findings: PCR could preferentially amplify shorter templates, alike in patients and controls.

Of the isolated RNA, all was reverse transcribed, and so the sequenced material was expressed TCRB transcripts. The protocol was immunoSEQ multiplex PCR, while the TCRdb copy is restricted to in-frame clones and leaves out a portion. The data show hundreds of thousands of clones, with around 15% seen just once and approximately 0.093% held by the top ten. Material: naive CD4+ T cells from blood. The TCR was taken from a man between 18 and 29 years old in good health. This chain links TRBV6-6 with TRBJ1-4; D is possibly TRBD1 (5 bases). The DNA of the CDR3 is TGTGCCAGCAGTTACGGGCAGGGTAATGAAAAACTGTTTTTT. Translating it yields CASSYGQGNEKLFF.